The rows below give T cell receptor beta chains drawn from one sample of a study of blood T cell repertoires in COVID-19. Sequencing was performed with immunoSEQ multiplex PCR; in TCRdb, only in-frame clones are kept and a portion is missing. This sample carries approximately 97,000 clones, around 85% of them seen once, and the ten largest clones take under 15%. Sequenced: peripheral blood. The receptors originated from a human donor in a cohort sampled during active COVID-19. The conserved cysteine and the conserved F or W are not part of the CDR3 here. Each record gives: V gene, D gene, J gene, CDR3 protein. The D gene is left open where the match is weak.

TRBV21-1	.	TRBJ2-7	ASSKAGGHEQY
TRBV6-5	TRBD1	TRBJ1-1	ASRLGQGAMSEAF
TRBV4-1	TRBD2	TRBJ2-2	ASSQEQRAGGELF
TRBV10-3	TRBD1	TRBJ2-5	AISDAGQGTKETQY
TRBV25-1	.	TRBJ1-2	ASTEGSYGYT
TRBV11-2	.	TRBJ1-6	ASSPEWGRGSPLH
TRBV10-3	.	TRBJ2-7	AIRGEVHEQY
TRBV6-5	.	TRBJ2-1	ASTSRGTYNEQF
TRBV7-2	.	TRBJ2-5	ASSSDGIRGETQY
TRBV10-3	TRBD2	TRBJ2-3	AIKDSGYTDTQY
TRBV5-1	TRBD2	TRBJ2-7	ASNPAGGAGGPLHEQY